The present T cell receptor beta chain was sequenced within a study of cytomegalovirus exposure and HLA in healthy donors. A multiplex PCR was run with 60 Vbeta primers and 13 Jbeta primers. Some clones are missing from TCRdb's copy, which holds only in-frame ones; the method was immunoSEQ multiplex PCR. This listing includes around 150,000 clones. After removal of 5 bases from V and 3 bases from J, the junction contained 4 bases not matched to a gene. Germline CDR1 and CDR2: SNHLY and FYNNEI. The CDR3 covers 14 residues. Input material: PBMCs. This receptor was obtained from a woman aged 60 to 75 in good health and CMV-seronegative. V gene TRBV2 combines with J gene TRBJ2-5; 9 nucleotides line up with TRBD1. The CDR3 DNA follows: TGTGCCAGCAGTAAAAGGGACAGGGAAGAGACCCAGTACTTC. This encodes CASSKRDREETQYF.